This T cell receptor (beta chain) was captured in a study of cytomegalovirus exposure and HLA in healthy donors. Study conclusions and caveats: Later analysis identified a missense DCLRE1C variant that was linked to TCR beta V- and J-gene trimming. The HLA-A and HLA-B alleles of most subjects were reportedly predicted accurately from TCR beta sequences. In a later analysis, HLA-C alleles had the fewest associated TCRs, DRB1 alleles the most. Looking again later, the authors saw that most CMV-associated TCR beta chains seemed HLA-restricted.

Turning to this clone: Antigen: not known.

In the PCR, 60 Vbeta and 13 Jbeta primers were used. The repertoire was sequenced with immunoSEQ multiplex PCR; TCRdb's copy has only in-frame clones and lacks some. This table has roughly 180,000 clones, 78% appearing once. Germline assignment: CDR1 MNHNS and CDR2 SASEGT. The CDR3 is 11 residues long. The V and J ends lost 11 bases and 1 base respectively, with 9 bases between them. This sequence originates from a young woman in good health and CMV-seropositive. The sequencing sample was made of PBMCs. J is TRBJ2-7 and V is TRBV6-1; perhaps TRBD2 as D (6 bases). This chain's CDR3 is CAGAGSYEQYF. For the CDR3, the DNA is TGTGCCGGCGCGGGGTCCTACGAGCAGTACTTC.